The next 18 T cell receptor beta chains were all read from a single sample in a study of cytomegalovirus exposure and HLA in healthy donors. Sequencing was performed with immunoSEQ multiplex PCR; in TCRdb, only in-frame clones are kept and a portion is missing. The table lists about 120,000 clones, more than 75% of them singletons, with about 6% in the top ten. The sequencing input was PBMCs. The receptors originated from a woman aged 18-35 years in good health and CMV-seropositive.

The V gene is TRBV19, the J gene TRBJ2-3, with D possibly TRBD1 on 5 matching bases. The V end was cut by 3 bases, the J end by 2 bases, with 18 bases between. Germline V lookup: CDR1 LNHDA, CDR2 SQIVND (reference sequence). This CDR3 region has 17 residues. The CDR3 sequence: CASSIGTQDPVTDTQYF. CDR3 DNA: TGTGCCAGTAGTATCGGAACACAGGACCCTGTCACAGATACGCAGTATTTT.

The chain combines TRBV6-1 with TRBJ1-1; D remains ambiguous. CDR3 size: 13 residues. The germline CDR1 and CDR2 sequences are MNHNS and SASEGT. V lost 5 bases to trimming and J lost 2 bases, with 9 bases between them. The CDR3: CASSTGENTEAFF. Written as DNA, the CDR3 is TGTGCCAGCAGTACCGGGGAAAACACTGAAGCTTTCTTT.

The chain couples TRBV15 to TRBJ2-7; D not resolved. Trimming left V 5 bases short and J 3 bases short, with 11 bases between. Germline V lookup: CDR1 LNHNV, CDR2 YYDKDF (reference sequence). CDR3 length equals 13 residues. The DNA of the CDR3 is TGTGCCACCAGCTGGGCCATCGGCTACGAGCAGTACTTC. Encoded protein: CATSWAIGYEQYF. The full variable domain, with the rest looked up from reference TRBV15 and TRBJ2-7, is DAMVIQNPRYQVTQFGKPVTLSCSQTLNHNVMYWYQQKSSQAPKLLFHYYDKDFNNEADTPDNFQSRRPNTSFCFLDIRSPGLGDTAMYLCATSWAIGYEQYFGPGTRLTVT.

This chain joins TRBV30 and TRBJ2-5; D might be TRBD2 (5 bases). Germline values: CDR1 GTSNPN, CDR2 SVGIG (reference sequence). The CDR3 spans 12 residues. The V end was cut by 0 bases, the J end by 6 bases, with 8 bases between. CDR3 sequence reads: CAWSVREKTQYF. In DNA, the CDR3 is TGTGCCTGGAGTGTACGGGAAAAGACCCAGTACTTC.

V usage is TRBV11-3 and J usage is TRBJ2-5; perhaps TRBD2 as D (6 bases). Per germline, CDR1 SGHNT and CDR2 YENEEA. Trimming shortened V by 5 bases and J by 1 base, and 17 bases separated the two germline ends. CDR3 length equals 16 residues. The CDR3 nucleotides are TGTGCCAGCAGCCCTGAAGCGGGCGTGCTCCAAGAGACCCAGTACTTC. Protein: CASSPEAGVLQETQYF.

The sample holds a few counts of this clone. The CDR3 loop is CASSPTGVSYEQYF. CDR3 in DNA: TGTGCCAGCAGCCCGACAGGGGTGTCCTACGAGCAGTACTTC. This chain connects TRBV7-9 to TRBJ2-7; 8 bases map to TRBD1. V dropped 5 bases and J dropped 1; count of bases not matched to a gene: 4. CDR3 size: 14 residues. Germline CDR1 and CDR2: SEHNR and FQNEAQ (reference sequence). Full variable domain (missing parts from reference TRBV7-9 and TRBJ2-7): DTGVSQNPRHKITKRGQNVTFRCDPISEHNRLYWYRQTLGQGPEFLTYFQNEAQLEKSRLLSDRFSAERPKGSFSTLEIQRTEQGDSAMYLCASSPTGVSYEQYFGPGTRLTVT.

The CDR3 reads CASSQQLPLLNTGELFF. The CDR3 nucleotides read TGCGCCAGCAGCCAACAGCTTCCCCTCTTGAACACCGGGGAGCTGTTTTTT. The J gene is TRBJ2-2, the V gene TRBV5-1; D not certain. V was trimmed by 4 bases and J by 1 base, leaving 17 bases between them. CDR1 and CDR2 from the germline V gene are SGHRS and YFSETQ. This CDR3 contains 17 residues.

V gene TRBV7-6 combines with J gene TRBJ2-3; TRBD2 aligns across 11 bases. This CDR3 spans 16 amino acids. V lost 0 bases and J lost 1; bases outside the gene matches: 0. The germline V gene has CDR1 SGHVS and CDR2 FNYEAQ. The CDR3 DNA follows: TGTGCCAGCAGCTTAGCACTAGCGGGGGGCACAGATACGCAGTATTTT. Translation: CASSLALAGGTDTQYF.

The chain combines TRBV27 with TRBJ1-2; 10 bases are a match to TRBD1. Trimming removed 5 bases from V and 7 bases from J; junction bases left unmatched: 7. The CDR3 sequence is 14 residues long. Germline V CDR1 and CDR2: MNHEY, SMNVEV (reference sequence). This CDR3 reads CASSRTGGWGGYTF. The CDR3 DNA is TGTGCCAGCAGTCGGACAGGGGGATGGGGTGGCTACACCTTC.

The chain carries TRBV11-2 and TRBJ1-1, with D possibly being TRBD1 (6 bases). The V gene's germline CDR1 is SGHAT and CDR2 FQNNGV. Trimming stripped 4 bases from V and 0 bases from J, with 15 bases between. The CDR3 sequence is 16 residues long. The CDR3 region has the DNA TGTGCCAGCAGCTCACCCCGGACAGCTATGAACACTGAAGCTTTCTTT. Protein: CASSSPRTAMNTEAFF. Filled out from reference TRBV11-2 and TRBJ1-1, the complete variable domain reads EAGVAQSPRYKIIEKRQSVAFWCNPISGHATLYWYQQILGQGPKLLIQFQNNGVVDDSQLPKDRFSAERLKGVDSTLKIQPAKLEDSAVYLCASSSPRTAMNTEAFFGQGTRLTVV.

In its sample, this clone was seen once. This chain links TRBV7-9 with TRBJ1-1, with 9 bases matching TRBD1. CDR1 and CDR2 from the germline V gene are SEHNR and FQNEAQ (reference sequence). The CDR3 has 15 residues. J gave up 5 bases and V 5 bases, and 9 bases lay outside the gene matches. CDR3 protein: CASSPGDRERTEAFF. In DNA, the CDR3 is TGTGCCAGCAGCCCTGGGGACAGGGAACGGACTGAAGCTTTCTTT.

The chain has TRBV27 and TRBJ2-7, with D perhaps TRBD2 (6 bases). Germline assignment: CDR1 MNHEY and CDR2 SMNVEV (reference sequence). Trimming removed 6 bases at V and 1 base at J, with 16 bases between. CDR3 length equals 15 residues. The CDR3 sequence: CASRTTDYLSYEQYF. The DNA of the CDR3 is TGTGCCAGCAGGACAACGGACTACTTATCCTACGAGCAGTACTTC.

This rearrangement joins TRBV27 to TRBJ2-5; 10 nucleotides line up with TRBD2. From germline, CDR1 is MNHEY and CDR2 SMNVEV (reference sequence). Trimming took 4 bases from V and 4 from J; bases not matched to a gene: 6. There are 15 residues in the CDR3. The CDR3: CASSWSGRAPETQYF. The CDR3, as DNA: TGTGCCAGCAGTTGGAGCGGGAGGGCGCCAGAGACCCAGTACTTC.

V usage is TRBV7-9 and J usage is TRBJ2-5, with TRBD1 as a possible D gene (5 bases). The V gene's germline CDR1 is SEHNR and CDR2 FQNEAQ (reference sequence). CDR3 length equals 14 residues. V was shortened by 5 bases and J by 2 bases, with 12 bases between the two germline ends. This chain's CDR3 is CASSLGHQQETQYF. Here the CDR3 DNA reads TGTGCCAGCAGCCTAGGACACCAACAAGAGACCCAGTACTTC.

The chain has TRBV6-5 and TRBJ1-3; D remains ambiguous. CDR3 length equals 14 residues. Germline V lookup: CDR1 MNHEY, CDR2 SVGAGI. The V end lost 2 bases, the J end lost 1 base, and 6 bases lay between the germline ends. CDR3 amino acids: CASSYRESGNTIYF. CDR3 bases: TGTGCCAGCAGTTACCGGGAATCTGGAAACACCATATATTTT.

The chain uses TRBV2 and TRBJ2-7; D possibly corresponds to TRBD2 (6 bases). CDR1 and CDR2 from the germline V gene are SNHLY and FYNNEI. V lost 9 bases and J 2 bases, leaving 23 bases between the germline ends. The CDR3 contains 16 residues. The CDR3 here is CARGTQGREGTYEQYF. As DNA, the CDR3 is TGTGCCAGGGGGACTCAGGGTCGGGAAGGGACCTACGAGCAGTACTTC.

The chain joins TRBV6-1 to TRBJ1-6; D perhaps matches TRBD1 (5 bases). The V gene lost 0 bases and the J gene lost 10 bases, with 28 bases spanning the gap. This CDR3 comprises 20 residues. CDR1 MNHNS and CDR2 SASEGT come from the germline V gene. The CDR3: CASSEALLGSVQSGLSPLHF. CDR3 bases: TGTGCCAGCAGTGAAGCGCTTCTTGGATCGGTCCAGTCAGGGCTATCACCCCTCCACTTT.

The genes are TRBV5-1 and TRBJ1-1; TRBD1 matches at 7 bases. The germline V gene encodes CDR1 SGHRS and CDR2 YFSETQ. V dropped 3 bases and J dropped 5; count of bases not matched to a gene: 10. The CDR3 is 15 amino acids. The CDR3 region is CASSWVARGRTEAFF. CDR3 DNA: TGCGCCAGCAGCTGGGTGGCCAGGGGGAGGACTGAAGCTTTCTTT.